This passage covers 21 T cell receptor beta chains from one sample sequenced in a study of blood T cell repertoires in COVID-19. Profiled with immunoSEQ multiplex PCR; TCRdb holds only in-frame clones, not every one. The sample lists roughly 120,000 clones; 75% to 80% were seen once. Sequencing was carried out using peripheral blood. The receptors stem from a woman older than 75 with active or convalescent COVID-19.

The rearrangement joins TRBV29-1 to TRBJ2-3; no reliable D call. Trimming took off 5 bases at V and 0 bases at J, with 15 bases between the two ends. The CDR3 has 15 residues. Germline V gene data show CDR1 as SQVTM and CDR2 as ANQGSEA. CDR3 DNA: TGCAGCGTTCTACTTCCCCGTGCTAGCACAGATACGCAGTATTTT. Its translation is CSVLLPRASTDTQYF.

The gene calls are TRBV5-1 and TRBJ1-4; the D is unclear. The CDR3 is 12 residues long. Germline values: CDR1 SGHRS, CDR2 YFSETQ. Trimming took off 0 bases at V and 8 bases at J, with 5 bases between the two ends. For the CDR3, the DNA is TGCGCCAGCAGCTTGGTGGGCGAAAAACTGTTTTTT. Protein: CASSLVGEKLFF.

This chain links TRBV2 with TRBJ2-1; TRBD2 matches at 7 bases. V was clipped by 7 bases and J by 4 bases; unmatched bases: 10. This CDR3 has 15 amino acids. Germline CDR1 reads SNHLY; CDR2 reads FYNNEI. This chain's CDR3 is CASTRGAGDYNEQFF. The DNA of the CDR3 is TGTGCCAGCACCAGAGGGGCGGGAGATTACAATGAGCAGTTCTTC.

This sequence joins TRBV4-2 and TRBJ1-5, with D maybe TRBD1 (5 bases). The V gene lost 4 bases and the J gene lost 1 base, with 11 bases spanning the gap. The V gene's germline CDR1 is LGHNA and CDR2 YNFKEQ. This CDR3 has 15 residues. The CDR3 here is CASSLQGFSNQPQHF. DNA for the CDR3: TGTGCCAGCAGCCTTCAGGGATTCAGCAATCAGCCCCAGCATTTT.

This chain connects TRBV3-1 (or the pseudogene TRBV3-2) to TRBJ2-7; 12 nucleotides line up with TRBD2. The V segment lost 4 bases and the J segment 4 bases; nucleotides outside the gene matches: 11. The length of the CDR3 is 17 residues. CDR1 and CDR2 (germline): LGHDT, YNNKEL (reference sequence). The CDR3 here is CASSRDSSGRASYEQYF. CDR3 nucleotides: TGTGCCAGCAGCCGCGACTCTAGCGGGAGGGCGTCATACGAGCAGTACTTC.

The chain links TRBV20-1 to TRBJ2-5, with TRBD2 matching over 13 bases. The germline gives CDR1 DFQATT, CDR2 SNEGSKA (reference sequence). This CDR3 has 15 amino acids. The V segment lost 3 bases and the J segment 4 bases; nucleotides outside the gene matches: 5. CDR3 nucleotide sequence: TGCAGTGCTAGTAGGGGGACTAGCGGGATAGAGACCCAGTACTTC. The encoded protein is CSASRGTSGIETQYF.

The chain joins TRBV18 to TRBJ2-5; 7 bases fit TRBD1. V dropped 1 base and J dropped 5; count of bases not matched to a gene: 1. Germline V lookup: CDR1 KGHSH, CDR2 LQKENI. The CDR3 length is 13 residues. The CDR3 is CASSPRTGETQYF. The CDR3 nucleotides are TGTGCCAGCTCACCACGGACAGGTGAGACCCAGTACTTC.

The gene calls are TRBV19 and TRBJ2-3; 8 bases are shared with TRBD2. CDR1 and CDR2 from the germline V gene are LNHDA and SQIVND (reference sequence). With 3 bases clipped from V and 0 bases from J, the junction kept 2 bases outside the gene matches. CDR3 length equals 15 residues. CDR3 nucleotide sequence: TGTGCCAGTAGTATTTGGACTAGCAGCACAGATACGCAGTATTTT. Protein product: CASSIWTSSTDTQYF.

This clone was detected once. The chain carries TRBV5-1 and TRBJ1-2; 7 bases line up with TRBD1. The CDR3 totals 14 residues. Unmatched junction bases numbered 5, after V lost 4 bases and J lost 2 bases. The germline gives CDR1 SGHRS, CDR2 YFSETQ. The CDR3 bases are TGCGCCAGCAGCCCCGGGACAGAGAACTATGGCTACACCTTC. Translated: CASSPGTENYGYTF.

The V call is TRBV5-5, the J call TRBJ1-1; the D gene is possibly TRBD1 (6 bases). In germline, CDR1 is SGHKS, CDR2 YYEKEE (reference sequence). The CDR3 totals 13 residues. V dropped 3 bases and J dropped 2 bases, with 8 bases sitting between them. The CDR3 bases are TGTGCCAGCAGCTGGACAGATAACACTGAAGCTTTCTTT. Protein sequence: CASSWTDNTEAFF. The full variable domain, its missing parts supplied by reference TRBV5-5 and TRBJ1-1, is DAGVTQSPTHLIKTRGQQVTLRCSPISGHKSVSWYQQVLGQGPQFIFQYYEKEERGRGNFPDRFSARQFPNYSSELNVNALLLGDSALYLCASSWTDNTEAFFGQGTRLTVV.

V gene TRBV28 combines with J gene TRBJ1-5, with D possibly matching TRBD1 (6 bases). This CDR3 contains 16 residues. CDR1 MDHEN and CDR2 SYDVKM come from the germline V gene. Trimming took off 3 bases at V and 1 base at J, with 13 bases between the two ends. The CDR3 protein is CASSFRGGASNQPQHF. The CDR3 nucleotides read TGTGCCAGCAGTTTTAGGGGGGGCGCGAGCAATCAGCCCCAGCATTTT.

The V and J genes are TRBV10-2 and TRBJ2-4, with 7 bases matching TRBD2. Losses at the gene ends were 2 bases for V and 4 bases for J; bases not matched to a gene: 5. The CDR3 sequence is 15 residues long. The germline CDR1 and CDR2 sequences are WSHSY and SAAADI. The CDR3 spells CASSESGEQKNIQYF. In DNA, the CDR3 is TGCGCCAGCAGTGAGAGCGGGGAGCAGAAAAACATTCAGTACTTC.

V and J are TRBV5-4 and TRBJ1-4, with D possibly matching TRBD1 (5 bases). With 4 bases removed from V and 7 bases from J, the gap between germline ends came to 17 bases. The CDR3 consists of 15 residues. CDR1 SGHNT and CDR2 YYREEE come from the germline V gene (reference sequence). The chain's CDR3 is CASSVIGHDSEKLFF. DNA of the CDR3: TGTGCCAGCAGCGTGATAGGACACGATTCTGAAAAACTGTTTTTT.

The chain recombines TRBV5-1 with TRBJ1-1; 8 bases fit TRBD1. The germline gives CDR1 SGHRS, CDR2 YFSETQ. The CDR3 is made up of 16 amino acids. The junction had 11 bases not matched to a gene; V was cut back by 4 bases and J by 3 bases. The CDR3 loop reads CASSQSGGVSYTEAFF. CDR3 sequence (DNA): TGCGCCAGCAGCCAGTCAGGGGGCGTTTCCTACACTGAAGCTTTCTTT. Complete variable domain (other parts from reference TRBV5-1 and TRBJ1-1): KAGVTQTPRYLIKTRGQQVTLSCSPISGHRSVSWYQQTPGQGLQFLFEYFSETQRNKGNFPGRFSGRQFSNSRSEMNVSTLELGDSALYLCASSQSGGVSYTEAFFGQGTRLTVV.

The V and J genes are TRBV19 and TRBJ1-1; 8 bases map to TRBD1. The V gene end was trimmed by 1 base and the J gene end by 2 bases; junction bases not matched to a gene: 3. Germline-derived CDR1 and CDR2 are LNHDA and SQIVND (reference sequence). This CDR3 is 15 amino acids long. The CDR3 bases are TGTGCCAGTAGTATAGCGCAGGGGGCTAACACTGAAGCTTTCTTT. It is translated as CASSIAQGANTEAFF.

A single count supports this clone. The J gene is TRBJ1-5, the V gene TRBV18; maybe TRBD1 (5 bases). This CDR3 contains 14 residues. The V end lost 6 bases, the J end lost 4 bases, and 13 bases lay between the germline ends. Germline CDR1 and CDR2: KGHSH and LQKENI. The CDR3 protein is CASSISGGNQPQHF. The DNA for the CDR3 is TGTGCCAGCTCCATCTCGGGGGGTAATCAGCCCCAGCATTTT.

The J gene is TRBJ1-3, the V gene TRBV6-5; D possibly corresponds to TRBD1 (5 bases). CDR3 length equals 13 residues. The V and J ends lost 4 bases and 4 bases respectively, with 8 bases between them. Germline V gene lookup returns CDR1 MNHEY and CDR2 SVGAGI. The CDR3 DNA sequence: TGTGCCAGCAGTTCCCGACAGGGAAACACCATATATTTT. Residues: CASSSRQGNTIYF.

V and J are TRBV29-1 and TRBJ2-4; D may be TRBD2 (5 bases). Per the germline V gene, CDR1 is SQVTM and CDR2 is ANQGSEA. The CDR3 totals 13 residues. V lost 3 bases to trimming and J lost 8 bases, with 14 bases between them. The CDR3 nucleotides read TGCAGCGTTGAGAGCAGGTTCGGGGACATTCAGTACTTC. It yields the protein CSVESRFGDIQYF.

The V gene is TRBV5-4, the J gene TRBJ2-7; the match to TRBD1 covers 9 bases. The junction had 4 bases not matched to a gene; V was cut back by 1 base and J by 2 bases. Germline V gene data show CDR1 as SGHNT and CDR2 as YYREEE (reference sequence). The CDR3 is 15 residues long. In DNA, the CDR3 is TGTGCCAGCAGCTTGCAAAGGACAGGGGCCTACGAGCAGTACTTC. Residues: CASSLQRTGAYEQYF.

The gene calls are TRBV9 and TRBJ2-1, with TRBD2 matching 10 bases. This CDR3 has 17 amino acids. J lost 5 bases, V lost 0 bases, and 8 bases had no gene match. CDR1 SGDLS and CDR2 YYNGEE come from the germline V gene. The DNA for the CDR3 is TGTGCCAGCAGCGTAGCCCTAAGCGGGAGGGTGGACAATGAGCAGTTCTTC. Amino acid sequence: CASSVALSGRVDNEQFF.

This clone was found once. The chain has TRBV7-9 and TRBJ1-5; possibly TRBD1 for D (5 bases). V was clipped by 5 bases and J by 4 bases, with 6 bases between them. The CDR3 extends over 12 amino acids. The germline CDR1 and CDR2 sequences are SEHNR and FQNEAQ (reference sequence). In nucleotides, the CDR3 is TGTGCCAGCAGCCGACAGAATCAGCCCCAGCATTTT. The encoded protein is CASSRQNQPQHF.